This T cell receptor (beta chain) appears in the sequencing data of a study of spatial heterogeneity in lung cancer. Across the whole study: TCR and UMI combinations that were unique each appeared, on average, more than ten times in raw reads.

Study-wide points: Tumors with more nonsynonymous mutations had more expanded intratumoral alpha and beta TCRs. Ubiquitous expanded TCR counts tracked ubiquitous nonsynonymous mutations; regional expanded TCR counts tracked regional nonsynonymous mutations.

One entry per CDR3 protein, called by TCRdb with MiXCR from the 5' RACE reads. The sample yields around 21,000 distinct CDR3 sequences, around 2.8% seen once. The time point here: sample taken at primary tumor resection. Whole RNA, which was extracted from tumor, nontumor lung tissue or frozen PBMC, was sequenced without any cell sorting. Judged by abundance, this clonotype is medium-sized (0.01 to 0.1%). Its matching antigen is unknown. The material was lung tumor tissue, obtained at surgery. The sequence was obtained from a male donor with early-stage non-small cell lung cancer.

The chain's CDR3 is CASSLATVYYGYTF. DNA for the CDR3: TGTGCCAGCAGCTTAGCCACAGTTTACTATGGCTACACCTTC. The chain combines TRBV7-9 with TRBJ1-2; D is ambiguous. CDR1 is SEHNR and CDR2 is FQNEAQ in the germline V gene (reference sequence). Trimming shortened V by 0 bases and J by 3 bases, and 8 bases separated the two germline ends. There are 14 residues in the CDR3.